This T cell receptor beta chain was obtained from a study of breast tumors, draining lymph nodes, adjacent tissues. Study-wide points: Tumors had less TCR diversity than lymph nodes, more than nontumor tissue.

TCRdb re-analysed the multiplex PCR reads in MiXCR, keeping a single row per CDR3 protein. The sample comprises 150,000 to 200,000 distinct CDR3 sequences, 30% to 35% of which are singletons, and around 4% rests with the top ten. With regard to this clonotype: Its antigen is undetermined.

Samples came from axillary lymph nodes draining the breast cancer. The V gene's germline CDR1 is MGHRA and CDR2 YSYEKL. V was cut by 1 base and J by 15 bases, with 7 bases left in between. The CDR3 has 11 amino acids. This receptor was taken from a female donor with breast cancer. Some clones in this sample may be carry-over from other donors' samples. The sample taken for sequencing was axillary lymph node tissue. V usage is TRBV4-1 and J usage is TRBJ1-6; D is unresolved. The CDR3 spells CASSQGQVLHF. CDR3 DNA sequence: TGCGCCAGCAGCCAAGGGCAGGTCCTCCACTTT.